The 28 T cell receptor beta chains presented below share a single source sample, sequenced in a study of cytomegalovirus exposure and HLA in healthy donors. PCR primers comprised 60 Vbeta and 13 Jbeta primers. Sequencing was performed with immunoSEQ multiplex PCR; in TCRdb, only in-frame clones are kept and a portion is missing. The sample totals about 170,000 clones. The sample taken for sequencing was PBMCs. The source of these receptors is a young woman in good health and CMV-seropositive.

J is TRBJ1-2 and V is TRBV18; unclear D gene. The CDR3 covers 13 residues. Between the trimmed V and J ends, which lost 3 bases and 5 bases, there was a span of 10 bases. CDR1 and CDR2 (germline): KGHSH, LQKENI. The CDR3 is CASSPGEGYGYTF. CDR3 nucleotide sequence: TGTGCCAGCTCACCCGGCGAGGGTTATGGCTACACCTTC.

The chain recombines TRBV2 with TRBJ1-3; 7 bases are a match to TRBD1. CDR1 and CDR2 from the germline V gene are SNHLY and FYNNEI. V was pared by 6 bases and J by 0 bases, with 5 bases of the junction left unmatched. The CDR3 is 15 amino acids. The CDR3 loop reads CASRVDRYSGNTIYF. The CDR3 coding sequence is TGTGCCAGCAGGGTGGACAGGTACTCTGGAAACACCATATATTTT. Based on the CDR3 plus reference TRBV2 and TRBJ1-3, the full variable domain is EPEVTQTPSHQVTQMGQEVILRCVPISNHLYFYWYRQILGQKVEFLVSFYNNEISEKSEIFDDQFSVERPDGSNFTLKIRSTKLEDSAMYFCASRVDRYSGNTIYFGEGSWLTVV.

The chain uses TRBV20-1 and TRBJ1-1, with D perhaps matching TRBD1 (5 bases). The CDR3 covers 11 residues. V lost 6 bases, J lost 4 bases, and 9 bases lay in between. Germline assignment: CDR1 DFQATT and CDR2 SNEGSKA (reference sequence). This chain's CDR3 is CSAAGTTEAFF. The CDR3 DNA follows: TGCAGTGCCGCGGGGACCACTGAAGCTTTCTTT.

The gene calls are TRBV5-1 and TRBJ2-5; 8 positions agree with TRBD1. The CDR3 is made up of 15 amino acids. Looked up from germline, CDR1 is SGHRS and CDR2 is YFSETQ. V dropped 4 bases and J dropped 5; count of bases not matched to a gene: 10. CDR3 nucleotide sequence: TGCGCCAGCAGCATACGGACAGGGTCCGGGGAGACCCAGTACTTC. It encodes CASSIRTGSGETQYF.

The chain employs TRBV27 and TRBJ2-2; D is perhaps TRBD1 (6 bases). V gave up 6 bases and J gave up 4 bases, with 9 bases separating them. The CDR3 runs to 13 residues. Germline V CDR1 and CDR2: MNHEY, SMNVEV (reference sequence). CDR3 nucleotide sequence: TGTGCCAGCAGGAGGGGGAGCACCGGGGAGCTGTTTTTT. Its protein product is CASRRGSTGELFF.

DNA for the CDR3: TGTGCCAGCAGCTCGGGCAGGGGGGGCAATCAGCCCCAGCATTTT. It encodes CASSSGRGGNQPQHF. The chain links TRBV11-2 to TRBJ1-5; the match to TRBD1 covers 7 bases. Germline CDR1 reads SGHAT; CDR2 reads FQNNGV. V shed 4 bases, J shed 2 bases, and the junction held 5 bases outside the gene matches. This CDR3 has 15 residues.

V is TRBV7-2 and J is TRBJ2-1; 10 positions match TRBD2. The length of the CDR3 is 15 residues. Trimming at V came to 5 bases and at J to 10 bases, leaving 11 bases not matched to a gene. Germline values: CDR1 SGHTA, CDR2 FQGNSA. The CDR3 sequence: CASSPRVAGGGEQFF. The DNA of the CDR3 is TGTGCCAGCAGCCCCCGGGTAGCGGGAGGCGGGGAGCAGTTCTTC.

V and J are TRBV9 and TRBJ2-3, with no clear D. Trimming removed 1 base at V and 6 bases at J, with 9 bases between. CDR1 and CDR2 (germline): SGDLS, YYNGEE. CDR3 length: 13 amino acids. CDR3: CASSVPYADTQYF. CDR3 DNA: TGTGCCAGCAGCGTACCCTACGCGGATACGCAGTATTTT.

The chain links TRBV5-1 to TRBJ1-4, with a weak D call TRBD1 (5 bases). The germline CDR1 and CDR2 sequences are SGHRS and YFSETQ. V was pared by 5 bases and J by 1 base, with 6 bases between. This CDR3 is 13 amino acids long. CDR3 region: CASRGGTNEKLFF. Written as DNA, the CDR3 is TGCGCCAGCAGGGGGGGAACTAATGAAAAACTGTTTTTT.

The chain recombines TRBV4-1 with TRBJ2-3; 7 nucleotides align to TRBD2. J gave up 5 bases and V 0 bases, and 5 bases lay outside the gene matches. Germline CDR1 and CDR2: MGHRA and YSYEKL. CDR3 length equals 15 residues. The CDR3 protein is CASSQEGGGEDTQYF. CDR3 DNA: TGCGCCAGCAGCCAAGAGGGGGGGGGTGAAGATACGCAGTATTTT.

The V gene is TRBV27, the J gene TRBJ2-3, with D perhaps TRBD1 (5 bases). CDR1 is MNHEY and CDR2 is SMNVEV in the germline V gene (reference sequence). The CDR3 totals 16 residues. V lost 5 bases to trimming and J lost 0 bases, with 15 bases between them. In nucleotides, the CDR3 is TGTGCCAGCAGTCTACGCAGGGCTTCTAGCACAGATACGCAGTATTTT. Protein product: CASSLRRASSTDTQYF.

The rearrangement joins TRBV7-9 to TRBJ2-1; 8 nucleotides line up with TRBD2. The CDR3 contains 16 residues. Germline-derived CDR1 and CDR2 are SEHNR and FQNEAQ (reference sequence). Trimming took 5 bases from V and 0 from J; bases not matched to a gene: 6. DNA of the CDR3: TGTGCCAGCAGCCCAGCGGGAGCGAGCTCCTACAATGAGCAGTTCTTC. Protein product: CASSPAGASSYNEQFF.

This sequence joins TRBV28 and TRBJ1-1, with D perhaps TRBD1 (5 bases). CDR3 size: 15 residues. The germline V and J ends were trimmed by 3 bases and 5 bases, with 16 bases remaining between them. Germline V CDR1 and CDR2: MDHEN, SYDVKM. The DNA for the CDR3 is TGTGCCAGCAGTTTGGTGGCCGGGGGAAAGACTGAAGCTTTCTTT. Its protein is CASSLVAGGKTEAFF.

The chain combines TRBV15 with TRBJ2-3; weak D call: TRBD1 (6 bases). The V gene lost 7 bases and the J gene lost 0 bases, with 11 bases spanning the gap. The germline CDR1 and CDR2 sequences are LNHNV and YYDKDF (reference sequence). CDR3 length: 14 amino acids. The CDR3 sequence is CATTPRGSTDTQYF. CDR3 nucleotides: TGTGCCACCACGCCCAGGGGAAGCACAGATACGCAGTATTTT.

The chain recombines TRBV4-1 with TRBJ2-2; 9 bases agree with TRBD1. CDR3 length: 16 residues. The V segment lost 4 bases and the J segment 5 bases; nucleotides outside the gene matches: 8. Germline-derived CDR1 and CDR2 are MGHRA and YSYEKL. The CDR3 here is CASSPRGTGRTGELFF. CDR3 sequence (DNA): TGCGCCAGCAGCCCCCGGGGGACAGGGAGAACCGGGGAGCTGTTTTTT.

In the case of this clone: This sample includes further DNA sequences coding for the same CDR3. This chain uses TRBV4-1 with TRBJ2-2; weak D call: TRBD2 (6 bases). The ends were cut back, 4 bases at V and 5 bases at J, with 20 bases in the middle. The CDR3 spans 17 residues. Germline values: CDR1 MGHRA, CDR2 YSYEKL. CDR3 sequence reads: CASSPLGPGARTGELFF. The DNA of the CDR3 is TGCGCCAGCAGCCCCCTAGGTCCGGGAGCGAGAACCGGGGAGCTGTTTTTT.

The J gene is TRBJ1-2, the V gene TRBV18; 8 bases match TRBD1. Germline V gene lookup returns CDR1 KGHSH and CDR2 LQKENI. V was pared by 5 bases and J by 4 bases, with 9 bases of the junction left unmatched. This CDR3 has 15 amino acids. Here the CDR3 DNA reads TGTGCCAGCTCATCTCAGGGGGCTCCCCTCTATGGCTACACCTTC. It codes for CASSSQGAPLYGYTF.

The chain employs TRBV21-1 and TRBJ2-7; the table gives TRBD2 as D, unverified against the DNA. TRBV21-1 is a documented pseudogene. The CDR3 totals 14 residues. The CDR3 reads CASRQTWSVYEQYF. The CDR3 bases are TGTGCCAGCAGACAAACGTGGAGTGTCTACGAGCAGTACTTC.

The chain is built from TRBV5-5 and TRBJ2-6; 10 bases match TRBD1. The junction had 6 bases not matched to a gene; V was cut back by 2 bases and J by 1 base. Germline CDR1 reads SGHKS; CDR2 reads YYEKEE (reference sequence). The CDR3 is 18 amino acids. In DNA, the CDR3 is TGTGCCAGCAGCTTCAGGGACAGGGGATCGTCTGGGGCCAACGTCCTGACTTTC. It codes for CASSFRDRGSSGANVLTF.

V usage is TRBV30 and J usage is TRBJ2-7; tentatively, D is TRBD1 (6 bases). This CDR3 spans 16 amino acids. Germline CDR1 GTSNPN, CDR2 SVGIG (reference sequence). Trimming removed 4 bases at V and 5 bases at J, with 24 bases between. CDR3 in DNA: TGTGCCTGGACCATGCCCGCTGGGTGGGGGCGGCACGAGCAGTACTTC. This gives the protein CAWTMPAGWGRHEQYF. The variable domain in full, with the rest retrieved from reference TRBV30 and TRBJ2-7, is SQTIHQWPATLVQPVGSPLSLECTVEGTSNPNLYWYRQAAGRGLQLLFYSVGIGQISSEVPQNLSASRPQDRQFILSSKKLLLSDSGFYLCAWTMPAGWGRHEQYFGPGTRLTVT.

The chain couples TRBV2 to TRBJ1-2, with D unresolved. CDR1 and CDR2 (germline): SNHLY, FYNNEI. The CDR3 is made up of 11 amino acids. V lost 5 bases to trimming and J lost 7 bases, with 8 bases between them. DNA for the CDR3: TGTGCCAGCAGTTACAGTGGTGGCTACACCTTC. It codes for CASSYSGGYTF.

The rearrangement joins TRBV4-2 to TRBJ2-7, with 7 bases aligning to TRBD2. The CDR3 extends over 19 amino acids. CDR1 LGHNA and CDR2 YNFKEQ come from the germline V gene. J was trimmed by 1 base and V by 3 bases; bases with no gene match: 18. CDR3 region: CASSQGGGGLEAPSYEQYF. Written as DNA, the CDR3 is TGTGCCAGCAGCCAGGGCGGGGGAGGGCTAGAAGCCCCTTCCTACGAGCAGTACTTC.

The chain joins TRBV5-1 to TRBJ2-1; D is possibly TRBD2 (6 bases). The germline V gene encodes CDR1 SGHRS and CDR2 YFSETQ. The CDR3 consists of 15 residues. Between the trimmed V and J ends, which lost 0 bases and 0 bases, there was a span of 7 bases. Written as DNA, the CDR3 is TGCGCCAGCAGCTTGGGCGGGAACTCCTACAATGAGCAGTTCTTC. Encoded protein: CASSLGGNSYNEQFF.

J is TRBJ2-7 and V is TRBV4-2, with TRBD2 identical over 8 bases. CDR1 and CDR2 from the germline V gene are LGHNA and YNFKEQ. The CDR3 has 17 residues. With V trimmed by 0 bases and J by 7 bases, 14 bases remained unmatched. CDR3 in amino acids: CASSQDGASGSLNEQYF. The CDR3 coding sequence is TGTGCCAGCAGCCAAGACGGGGCCAGCGGGAGTCTGAATGAGCAGTACTTC.

The V and J genes are TRBV5-6 and TRBJ1-6; 10 bases align to TRBD1. This CDR3 has 13 residues. The junction had 7 bases not matched to a gene; V was cut back by 10 bases and J by 9 bases. Germline loops: CDR1 SGHDT, CDR2 YYEEEE. CDR3 nucleotides: TGTGCCTGCGCCCGGACAGGGGGTTCACCCCTCCACTTT. This sequence encodes CACARTGGSPLHF.

The chain links TRBV15 to TRBJ2-5; D gene ambiguous. The CDR3 has 13 residues. Germline V gene sequence: CDR1 LNHNV, CDR2 YYDKDF (reference sequence). V dropped 6 bases and J dropped 4 bases, with 12 bases sitting between them. The CDR3 DNA reads TGTGCCACCAGGGTCTCTCCCGGAGAGACCCAGTACTTC. This sequence encodes CATRVSPGETQYF.

V and J are TRBV29-1 and TRBJ1-4; 11 bases match TRBD1. CDR1 is SQVTM and CDR2 is ANQGSEA in the germline V gene. The CDR3 has 15 amino acids. The trim removed 4 bases at V and 4 bases at J, leaving 5 bases unmatched. CDR3 sequence (DNA): TGCAGCGTTGGGACAGGGGGCGGGAGTAATGAAAAACTGTTTTTT. It specifies CSVGTGGGSNEKLFF.

The V gene is TRBV7-2, the J gene TRBJ2-3; the D gene is possibly TRBD2 (6 bases). Trimming removed 5 bases at V and 9 bases at J, with 24 bases between. The CDR3 totals 16 residues. Germline CDR1 and CDR2: SGHTA and FQGNSA. The CDR3 region has the DNA TGTGCCAGCAGCCCCCGGCGGTTGGGGGGAACGGGAACGCAGTATTTT. Translated, it gives CASSPRRLGGTGTQYF.